This entry is about one TCR beta chain. This specimen belongs to a study of blood T cell repertoires in COVID-19. On the study more broadly: Specimens from acute and convalescent COVID-19 originated in the United States, Italy and Spain. The cDNA or gDNA used as material had been derived from T cells, B-cell-depleted T cells, or PBMCs.

Source study methods: Reference gene primers were amplified, and this amplification served to estimate nucleated cell counts. Method: immunoSEQ multiplex PCR; TCRdb's copy keeps in-frame clones and lacks some. D and trimming were read from the DNA, whereas the V and J calls and clone size are those reported in that table. Of under 200,000 clones in the sample, about nine tenths are singletons; the top ten hold nearly 0.55%. This clonotype was sampled from a man aged 45-65 years with acute or convalescent COVID-19. Input material: peripheral blood.

The CDR3 region has the DNA TGCGCCAGCAGCTTGGCCACGTCGGCAGATACGCAGTATTTT. Translating it yields CASSLATSADTQYF. The genes are TRBV5-1 and TRBJ2-3; no definite D call. The germline V and J ends were trimmed by 0 bases and 4 bases, with 9 bases remaining between them. Germline loops: CDR1 SGHRS, CDR2 YFSETQ. The CDR3 is 14 residues long.